These 25 T cell receptor beta chains share one sample of origin, sequenced in a study of shared T cell receptors in the human thymus. Assay: immunoSEQ multiplex PCR; the TCRdb copy retains only in-frame clones and omits some. This table holds some 720,000 clones, around 87% found once. The same data also went into a second study, on human thymus T cells.

The specimen sequenced was thymocytes. The receptor source for this set is a boy under two years old with a congenital heart defect.

The CDR3 sequence is CASWTSGELFF. CDR3 sequence (DNA): TGTGCCAGCTGGACATCCGGGGAGCTGTTTTTT. The V gene is TRBV6-1, the J gene TRBJ2-2; tentatively, D is TRBD1 (5 bases). Germline CDR1 is MNHNS and CDR2 is SASEGT. The CDR3 consists of 11 residues. With 8 bases removed from V and 6 bases from J, the gap between germline ends came to 7 bases.

The genes are TRBV6-5 and TRBJ2-7; 9 nucleotides agree with TRBD2. The CDR3 contains 16 residues. Germline assignment: CDR1 MNHEY and CDR2 SVGAGI. After removal of 0 bases from V and 0 bases from J, the junction contained 3 bases not matched to a gene. The CDR3 nucleotides read TGTGCCAGCAGTTACTCGGTTAGCGGGAGCTCCTACGAGCAGTACTTC. It codes for CASSYSVSGSSYEQYF.

The chain links TRBV7-6 to TRBJ2-3; D might be TRBD1 (5 bases). The germline V gene has CDR1 SGHVS and CDR2 FNYEAQ. V gave up 4 bases and J gave up 3 bases, with 8 bases separating them. This CDR3 contains 13 residues. The CDR3 sequence is CASSSGQTDTQYF. For the CDR3, the DNA is TGTGCCAGCAGCTCCGGACAAACAGATACGCAGTATTTT.

This sequence joins TRBV27 and TRBJ2-4; 7 bases match TRBD1. This CDR3 has 15 amino acids. Looked up from germline, CDR1 is MNHEY and CDR2 is SMNVEV (reference sequence). The V gene end was trimmed by 0 bases and the J gene end by 3 bases; junction bases not matched to a gene: 2. DNA of the CDR3: TGTGCCAGCAGTTTATCTAGACAGGGCAAAAACATTCAGTACTTC. Amino acids: CASSLSRQGKNIQYF.

The V call is TRBV4-3, the J call TRBJ2-2; perhaps TRBD1 as D (6 bases). Per germline, CDR1 LGHNA and CDR2 YSLEER. The CDR3 has 15 amino acids. Trimming removed 2 bases from V and 5 bases from J, with 12 bases in between. CDR3 residues: CASSQRGWGTGELFF. In DNA form, the CDR3 reads TGCGCCAGCAGCCAAAGGGGGTGGGGTACCGGGGAGCTGTTTTTT.

This chain joins TRBV13 and TRBJ2-7, with a tentative D call TRBD2 (6 bases). V dropped 3 bases and J dropped 4 bases, with 13 bases sitting between them. CDR3 size: 14 residues. CDR1 and CDR2 (germline): PRHDT, FYEKMQ (reference sequence). DNA for the CDR3: TGTGCCAGCAGCTTCGCCGGGAGAAAATACGAGCAGTACTTC. This encodes CASSFAGRKYEQYF.

The V and J genes are TRBV11-2 and TRBJ1-1, with D possibly matching TRBD1 (5 bases). V gave up 5 bases and J gave up 0 bases, with 10 bases separating them. The CDR3 loop spans 14 amino acids. The germline V gene encodes CDR1 SGHAT and CDR2 FQNNGV. CDR3 DNA sequence: TGTGCCAGCAGCCTGGACAACTTGAACACTGAAGCTTTCTTT. Its translation: CASSLDNLNTEAFF.

The V and J genes are TRBV5-1 and TRBJ1-1; D possibly corresponds to TRBD1 (5 bases). CDR1 SGHRS and CDR2 YFSETQ come from the germline V gene. The CDR3 is 15 residues long. Trimming cost V 0 bases and J 4 bases, with 13 bases left between them. CDR3 DNA sequence: TGCGCCAGCAGCTTGGCCGACAGCGTGTGCACTGAAGCTTTCTTT. Its translation: CASSLADSVCTEAFF.

This chain uses TRBV19 with TRBJ2-2, with a weak D call TRBD1 (7 bases). V was clipped by 6 bases and J by 5 bases, with 10 bases between them. CDR1 LNHDA and CDR2 SQIVND come from the germline V gene (reference sequence). This CDR3 is built from 13 residues. The CDR3, as DNA: TGTGCCAGTAGACAGGGGAGGACCGGGGAGCTGTTTTTT. Amino acids: CASRQGRTGELFF.

This chain joins TRBV5-1 and TRBJ2-7; 7 bases are shared with TRBD2. The germline CDR1 and CDR2 sequences are SGHRS and YFSETQ. There are 13 residues in the CDR3. V was clipped by 5 bases and J by 6 bases; unmatched bases: 8. Here the CDR3 DNA reads TGCGCCAGCAGAACGGAAGGGGAGGGCGAGCAGTACTTC. This gives the protein CASRTEGEGEQYF.

The chain couples TRBV14 to TRBJ2-3, with 7 nucleotides matching TRBD1. CDR1 SGHDN and CDR2 FVKESK come from the germline V gene. The V segment lost 2 bases and the J segment 2 bases; nucleotides outside the gene matches: 10. The CDR3 covers 17 residues. In DNA form, the CDR3 reads TGTGCCAGCAGCCAAAGAAGGGGGCTTACTTACACAGATACGCAGTATTTT. Translating it yields CASSQRRGLTYTDTQYF.

V and J are TRBV10-3 and TRBJ2-4; TRBD2 agrees at 8 bases. V gave up 0 bases and J gave up 3 bases; unmatched junction bases: 10. The germline gives CDR1 ENHRY, CDR2 SYGVKD. The CDR3 consists of 18 residues. DNA for the CDR3: TGTGCCATCAGTGAGTCCGAGCGGGGGACCTTAGGCAAAAACATTCAGTACTTC. Translation gives CAISESERGTLGKNIQYF.

The chain is built from TRBV15 and TRBJ1-4; 7 nucleotides match TRBD1. V lost 5 bases and J lost 7; bases outside the gene matches: 13. CDR3 size: 16 residues. The germline V gene encodes CDR1 LNHNV and CDR2 YYDKDF (reference sequence). CDR3 sequence: CATSRKGTAFGEKLFF. Here the CDR3 DNA reads TGTGCCACCAGCCGAAAGGGGACAGCGTTTGGTGAAAAACTGTTTTTT.

J is TRBJ2-7 and V is TRBV6-6, with TRBD1 identical over 9 bases. The CDR3 extends over 16 amino acids. Unmatched junction bases numbered 17, after V lost 7 bases and J lost 7 bases. Per the germline V gene, CDR1 is MNHNY and CDR2 is SVGAGI (reference sequence). CDR3 region: CASIGIPGQGPPEQYF. Here the CDR3 DNA reads TGTGCCAGCATCGGAATTCCGGGACAGGGTCCCCCGGAGCAGTACTTC.

The chain recombines TRBV5-4 with TRBJ2-3, with TRBD1 matching 7 bases. The CDR3 runs to 14 residues. Germline V gives CDR1 SGHNT, CDR2 YYREEE (reference sequence). After removal of 5 bases from V and 2 bases from J, the junction contained 5 bases not matched to a gene. The CDR3 region has the DNA TGTGCCAGCAGGTGGGACAGAGACACAGATACGCAGTATTTT. Translated, it gives CASRWDRDTDTQYF.

This clone showed up just once. The chain joins TRBV16 to TRBJ2-3; TRBD2 is a possible D gene (6 bases). The V end was cut by 5 bases, the J end by 6 bases, with 21 bases between. Germline values: CDR1 KGHSY, CDR2 FQNENV. CDR3 length: 16 amino acids. The CDR3 here is CASSWDRRVGNDTQYF. The CDR3 DNA follows: TGTGCCAGCAGCTGGGACCGGAGGGTTGGAAACGATACGCAGTATTTT.

This chain connects TRBV5-6 to TRBJ1-1; TRBD1 might be the D (6 bases). The CDR3 contains 13 residues. V was cut by 4 bases and J by 6 bases, with 13 bases left in between. Germline CDR1 is SGHDT and CDR2 is YYEEEE. The CDR3 loop reads CASSILQGPEAFF. CDR3 sequence (DNA): TGTGCCAGCAGCATACTCCAGGGGCCTGAAGCTTTCTTT.

Points on this clone: Other DNA sequences of this sample code for an identical CDR3. The V call is TRBV5-4, the J call TRBJ1-2, with TRBD1 matching 11 bases. In germline, CDR1 is SGHNT, CDR2 YYREEE (reference sequence). Unmatched junction bases numbered 5, after V lost 2 bases and J lost 8 bases. The CDR3 runs to 14 residues. The CDR3 loop is CASSFRDRGYGYTF. The CDR3 nucleotides read TGTGCCAGCAGCTTCCGGGACAGGGGGTACGGCTACACCTTC.

The sample holds a few counts of this clone. The gene calls are TRBV6-1 and TRBJ1-5; tentative D call: TRBD1 (6 bases). CDR1 and CDR2 from the germline V gene are MNHNS and SASEGT. This CDR3 is built from 14 residues. The V end was cut by 6 bases, the J end by 4 bases, with 13 bases between. The CDR3 spells CASRGGVMNQPQHF. The CDR3 DNA is TGTGCCAGCAGAGGGGGGGTTATGAATCAGCCCCAGCATTTT.

This chain uses TRBV29-1 with TRBJ1-2; D is uncertain. Per the germline V gene, CDR1 is SQVTM and CDR2 is ANQGSEA. V was cut by 7 bases and J by 1 base, with 10 bases left in between. The length of the CDR3 is 12 residues. The CDR3 here is CSAETLNYGYTF. As DNA, the CDR3 is TGCAGCGCCGAGACTCTTAACTATGGCTACACCTTC.

V and J are TRBV27 and TRBJ2-1; 7 bases map to TRBD2. This CDR3 is 16 amino acids long. Germline V lookup: CDR1 MNHEY, CDR2 SMNVEV (reference sequence). Unmatched junction bases numbered 8, after V lost 3 bases and J lost 3 bases. The CDR3 DNA sequence: TGTGCCAGCAGTTTCCTAGCGGAGGCAATCTACAATGAGCAGTTCTTC. Translated, it gives CASSFLAEAIYNEQFF.

The chain links TRBV27 to TRBJ2-1; possibly TRBD2 for D (5 bases). Germline V gives CDR1 MNHEY, CDR2 SMNVEV (reference sequence). The length of the CDR3 is 13 residues. The V and J ends lost 6 bases and 5 bases respectively, with 11 bases between them. The CDR3 DNA reads as TGTGCCAGCAGGAAACTAGGAAACAATGAGCAGTTCTTC. Translating gives CASRKLGNNEQFF.

The V call is TRBV7-2, the J call TRBJ2-1; TRBD2 agrees at 12 bases. The trim removed 1 base at V and 2 bases at J, leaving 6 bases unmatched. Germline-derived CDR1 and CDR2 are SGHTA and FQGNSA. The CDR3 contains 18 residues. Here the CDR3 reads CASSLGLAGVPTYNEQFF. CDR3 coding DNA: TGTGCCAGCAGCTTAGGACTAGCGGGAGTCCCAACCTACAATGAGCAGTTCTTC.

This clone has just a few counts. This same CDR3 is encoded by further DNA sequences in the sample. J is TRBJ1-5 and V is TRBV19; D gene unclear. Germline-derived CDR1 and CDR2 are LNHDA and SQIVND (reference sequence). The CDR3 extends over 12 amino acids. The V end was cut by 6 bases, the J end by 7 bases, with 10 bases between. CDR3 nucleotide sequence: TGTGCCAGTAGCATCAGCGGGCAGCCCCAGCATTTT. It is translated as CASSISGQPQHF.

The genes are TRBV28 and TRBJ2-7, with 10 bases aligning to TRBD2. The CDR3 has 15 amino acids. V dropped 4 bases and J dropped 5; count of bases not matched to a gene: 8. CDR1 and CDR2 from the germline V gene are MDHEN and SYDVKM. CDR3 DNA sequence: TGTGCCAGCAGTTCGCTTAGCGGGAGGATCGACGAGCAGTACTTC. Protein: CASSSLSGRIDEQYF.